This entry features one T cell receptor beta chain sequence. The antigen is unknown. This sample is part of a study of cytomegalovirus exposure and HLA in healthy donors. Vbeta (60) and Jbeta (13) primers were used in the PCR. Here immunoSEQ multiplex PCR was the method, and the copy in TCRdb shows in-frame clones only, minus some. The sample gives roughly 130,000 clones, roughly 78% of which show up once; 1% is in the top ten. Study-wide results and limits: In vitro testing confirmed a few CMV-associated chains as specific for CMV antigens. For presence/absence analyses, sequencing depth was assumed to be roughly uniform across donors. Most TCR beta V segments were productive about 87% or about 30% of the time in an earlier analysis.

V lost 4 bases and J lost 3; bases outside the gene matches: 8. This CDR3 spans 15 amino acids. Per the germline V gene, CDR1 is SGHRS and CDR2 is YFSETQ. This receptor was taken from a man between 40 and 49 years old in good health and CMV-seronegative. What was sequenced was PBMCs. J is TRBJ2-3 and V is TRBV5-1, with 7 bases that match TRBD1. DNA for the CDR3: TGCGCCAGCAGCCCAGCGACAGGGCCAACAGATACGCAGTATTTT. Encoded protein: CASSPATGPTDTQYF. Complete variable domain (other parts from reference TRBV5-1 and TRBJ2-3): KAGVTQTPRYLIKTRGQQVTLSCSPISGHRSVSWYQQTPGQGLQFLFEYFSETQRNKGNFPGRFSGRQFSNSRSEMNVSTLELGDSALYLCASSPATGPTDTQYFGPGTRLTVL.